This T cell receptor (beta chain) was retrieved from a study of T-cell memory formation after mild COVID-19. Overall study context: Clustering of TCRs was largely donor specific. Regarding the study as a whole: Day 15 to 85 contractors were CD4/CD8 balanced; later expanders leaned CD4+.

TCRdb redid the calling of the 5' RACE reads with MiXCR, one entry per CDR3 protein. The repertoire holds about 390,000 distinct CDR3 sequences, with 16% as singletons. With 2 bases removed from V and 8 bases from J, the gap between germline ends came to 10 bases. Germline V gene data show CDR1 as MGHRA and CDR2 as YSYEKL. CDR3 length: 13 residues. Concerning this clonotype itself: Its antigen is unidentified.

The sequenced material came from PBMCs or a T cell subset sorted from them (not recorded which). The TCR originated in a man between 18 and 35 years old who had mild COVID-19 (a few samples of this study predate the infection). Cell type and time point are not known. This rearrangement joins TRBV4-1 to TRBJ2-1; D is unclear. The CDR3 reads CASSQPAGDEQFF. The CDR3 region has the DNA TGCGCCAGCAGCCAACCTGCTGGCGATGAGCAGTTCTTC.